Listed here are 12 T cell receptor beta chains from one sample, sequenced in a study of T cells in Graves' hyperthyroidism and ophthalmopathy. RNA transcripts provided the source from which TCR beta CDR3 regions were amplified. First-round RT-PCR targeting the TCR CDR3 was performed with the HTBI primer set. TCRdb reprocessed the multiplex PCR reads via MiXCR and lists one record per CDR3 protein. The table lists some 380,000 distinct CDR3 sequences, 13% of them singletons. Sequencing was performed on blood. The receptors shown here come from a man aged 25 to 45 with Graves' hyperthyroidism that later progressed to Graves' ophthalmopathy.

This clonotype was recorded at least ten times. V is TRBV6-1 and J is TRBJ2-1; 7 nucleotides agree with TRBD1. Germline V lookup: CDR1 MNHNS, CDR2 SASEGT. V was pared by 5 bases and J by 3 bases, with 10 bases of the junction left unmatched. CDR3 size: 16 residues. The CDR3 region is CASSSDGTAFYNEQFF. In nucleotides, the CDR3 is TGTGCCAGCAGTTCCGATGGGACAGCTTTCTACAATGAGCAGTTCTTC.

V usage is TRBV3-1 and J usage is TRBJ2-7; D is undetermined. CDR3 length equals 16 residues. V lost 2 bases and J lost 3, with 17 bases in between. CDR1 and CDR2 from the germline V gene are LGHDT and YNNKEL (reference sequence). CDR3 amino acids: CASSQSVVRPIYEQYF. CDR3 coding DNA: TGTGCCAGCAGCCAATCAGTCGTACGTCCCATCTACGAGCAGTACTTC.

The chain has TRBV6-1 and TRBJ2-7; tentatively, D is TRBD2 (6 bases). There are 13 residues in the CDR3. Trimming took 5 bases from V and 6 from J, leaving 14 bases between them. Germline CDR1 and CDR2: MNHNS and SASEGT. CDR3 DNA: TGTGCCAGCAGTTGGCAGACTAGAGGCGAGCAGTACTTC. Translating gives CASSWQTRGEQYF.

The chain joins TRBV20-1 to TRBJ1-6, with D uncertain. Germline CDR1 and CDR2: DFQATT and SNEGSKA (reference sequence). This CDR3 region has 17 residues. Trimming pared 1 base from V and 0 bases from J, leaving 13 bases between. The CDR3 DNA sequence: TGCAGTGCTAGAGGATCGGTCGGGATCTCCTATAATTCACCCCTCCACTTT. Its protein product is CSARGSVGISYNSPLHF.

The rearrangement uses TRBV10-3 and TRBJ2-5; the match to TRBD2 covers 8 bases. The CDR3 loop spans 16 amino acids. V was clipped by 2 bases and J by 2 bases; unmatched bases: 7. Per germline, CDR1 ENHRY and CDR2 SYGVKD. CDR3 nucleotides: TGTGCCATCAGTGAGCCCGGGGGGGCCGGGCAAGAGACCCAGTACTTC. Its protein product is CAISEPGGAGQETQYF.

This clonotype was observed at least ten times. The CDR3 spells CASRTGTASYEQYF. DNA of the CDR3: TGTGCCAGCAGGACCGGGACGGCCTCCTACGAGCAGTACTTC. The chain recombines TRBV27 with TRBJ2-7; possibly TRBD1 or TRBD2 for D (5 bases each). V was cut by 6 bases and J by 0 bases, with 12 bases left in between. This CDR3 region has 14 residues. Germline-derived CDR1 and CDR2 are MNHEY and SMNVEV (reference sequence).

The chain recombines TRBV11-2 with TRBJ1-4, with D unresolved. Trimming removed 5 bases at V and 7 bases at J, with 11 bases between. The germline V gene has CDR1 SGHAT and CDR2 FQNNGV. This CDR3 has 13 amino acids. The CDR3 DNA sequence: TGTGCCAGCAGCCCCCGCCTTGGTGAAAAACTGTTTTTT. It is translated as CASSPRLGEKLFF.

The CDR3 region is CASSPRTSGPGANVLTF. CDR3 in DNA: TGTGCCAGCAGCCCGCGGACTAGCGGGCCTGGGGCCAACGTCCTGACTTTC. This chain connects TRBV7-9 to TRBJ2-6, with 11 bases lining up with TRBD2. The CDR3 consists of 17 residues. From germline, CDR1 is SEHNR and CDR2 FQNEAQ (reference sequence). V lost 5 bases to trimming and J lost 2 bases; unmatched junction nucleotides: 5.

This clonotype was counted only a few times. The V call is TRBV5-1, the J call TRBJ1-1, with 11 bases identical to TRBD1. CDR1 SGHRS and CDR2 YFSETQ come from the germline V gene. The CDR3 length is 16 residues. V trimming: 1 base; J trimming: 0 bases; junction bases outside the gene matches: 2. The CDR3 spells CASSLSDRGLNTEAFF. CDR3 nucleotides: TGCGCCAGCAGCTTGTCGGACAGGGGGCTGAACACTGAAGCTTTCTTT.

As regards this clonotype: Without the conserved terminal phenylalanine or tryptophan, this CDR3 likely stems from a read error. The chain is built from TRBV3-1 and TRBJ2-1; 8 bases fit TRBD1. Germline V lookup: CDR1 LGHDT, CDR2 YNNKEL (reference sequence). The CDR3 is 18 amino acids. The V segment lost 4 bases and the J segment 4 bases; nucleotides outside the gene matches: 15. CDR3 DNA: TGTGCCAGCAGCCTTAGACGTATTCGGGACAGGCTTTACAATGAGCAGTTCTTA. Translated, it gives CASSLRRIRDRLYNEQFL.

This clonotype has only a few counts. This sequence joins TRBV6-8 and TRBJ2-3; D call uncertain. The CDR3 contains 15 residues. The V gene lost 6 bases and the J gene lost 2 bases, with 15 bases spanning the gap. Germline loops: CDR1 MNHGY, CDR2 SAAAGT. The CDR3 DNA sequence: TGTGCCAGCAGCCCCGTTTTAGGGTCCACAGATACGCAGTATTTT. Protein: CASSPVLGSTDTQYF.

The sample holds a few counts of this clonotype. V usage is TRBV20-1 and J usage is TRBJ2-2; 14 bases agree with TRBD2. V was clipped by 6 bases and J by 5 bases; unmatched bases: 17. This CDR3 region has 19 residues. CDR1 DFQATT and CDR2 SNEGSKA come from the germline V gene (reference sequence). The CDR3 is CSAPPRLAGGPYRTGELFF. The DNA for the CDR3 is TGCAGTGCCCCTCCGAGACTAGCGGGGGGGCCGTATAGGACCGGGGAGCTGTTTTTT.